The T cell receptor (beta chain) under discussion was sequenced for a study of cytomegalovirus exposure and HLA in healthy donors. This PCR relied on a set of 60 Vbeta primers and 13 Jbeta primers. The table came from immunoSEQ multiplex PCR; TCRdb's copy has only in-frame clones and leaves some out. In all, the sample yields 150,000 to 200,000 clones. The CDR3 spans 12 residues. Germline V gene data show CDR1 as GTSNPN and CDR2 as SVGIG (reference sequence). V shed 2 bases and J 8 bases; nucleotides not matched to a gene: 2. Note on this clone: No antigen is known for it.

Study outcomes and limitations: Common viral pathogens (according to a later analysis) appeared linked to several of the most significant clusters. Per published reports, the classifier diagnosed cytomegalovirus status with high specificity and sensitivity. Most TCR sequences showed up rarely, but some public TCRs showed up in many donors.

This chain connects TRBV30 to TRBJ1-2; 10 bases are a match to TRBD1. Sequencing was done on a sample of PBMCs. This clonotype was obtained from a woman younger than 30 in good health and CMV-seropositive. Written as DNA, the CDR3 is TGTGCCTGGAGTAAGACAGGGGGCGGCTACACCTTC. This encodes CAWSKTGGGYTF. Drawing the rest from reference TRBV30 and TRBJ1-2, the complete variable domain is SQTIHQWPATLVQPVGSPLSLECTVEGTSNPNLYWYRQAAGRGLQLLFYSVGIGQISSEVPQNLSASRPQDRQFILSSKKLLLSDSGFYLCAWSKTGGGYTFGSGTRLTVV.